This T cell receptor (beta chain) was sequenced in a study of PD-L1 blockade in urothelial cancer. About the study: In about 2014 therapy began: atezolizumab 1,200 mg intravenously every 3 weeks. Blood analyses occurred 3 weeks (second dose) and 6 weeks post treatment start. Study-level points and caveats: Where pretreatment blood TCR clonality fell below the median, better survival was predicted.

Data came from immunoSEQ multiplex PCR; TCRdb stores just in-frame clones and leaves some out. The sample includes around 53,000 clones, around 85% of them seen just once. Stated time point: peripheral blood 6 weeks after treatment start. Locally advanced or metastatic urothelial carcinoma was present in patients. The J segment lost 5 bases and the V segment lost 6 bases, leaving 7 bases of the junction unmatched. Germline V CDR1 and CDR2: MNHNY, SVGAGI (reference sequence). The CDR3 is 15 amino acids. About this clone itself: Its antigen is undetermined.

This chain joins TRBV6-6 and TRBJ2-2; 9 bases match TRBD1. This receptor was taken from a man in his fifties with urothelial cancer. Sequencing used PBMCs, obtained around atezolizumab (anti-PD-L1) treatment. The CDR3 loop is CASSHDRGRTGELFF. As DNA, the CDR3 is TGTGCCAGCAGCCACGACAGGGGGAGAACCGGGGAGCTGTTTTTT.